The entry that follows covers one TCR beta chain sequence. The antigen it recognizes is unknown. Base qualities are not recorded, but no much larger clone differs from it by a single base. For sequencing of the TCRbeta CDR3 region, genomic DNA was extracted from the sorted cells. The immunoSEQ Assay was used for sequencing of TCRbeta CDR3 regions. What TCRdb holds here is the immuneACCESS table cut down to in-frame rearrangements. Part of the clones is not present; checked against another copy, under half of the missing clones reflect an unresolved V gene, and the others are unexplained. In this sample the table shows fewer than 25,000 clones, around two thirds of which occur a single time. The ten largest make up around a sixth of the sample. The sample comes from a study of OX40 agonist ivuxolimab in advanced cancers. Looking at the study overall: Ivuxolimab, which targeted the costimulatory receptor OX40 (CD134), was an agonistic, fully human IgG2 monoclonal antibody. Intravenous ivuxolimab was administered to patients every 2 weeks at six dose levels: 0.01, 0.1, 0.3, 1.5, 3 and 10 mg/kg. Among the roughly 50 dose-escalation patients, approximately 20 had hepatocellular carcinoma, 15 melanoma, 9 renal cell carcinoma and 9 head and neck cancer. In the dose-escalation cohort, approximately 83% of patients were male, and the mean age was roughly 56 years with a range of roughly 20 to 80. Prior anti-PD-1, anti-PD-L1 or anti-CTLA-4 therapy was permitted, and checkpoint inhibitors had been received by about 37% of dose-escalation patients. Partial responses occurred in three dose-escalation patients: two with cutaneous melanoma and one with hepatocellular carcinoma. The purpose of peripheral TCRbeta sequencing was to test whether ivuxolimab changed TCR sequence diversity and led to clonal T-cell expansion. The paper reports the monotherapy dose-escalation portion (N ≈ 52 patients) of the phase I ivuxolimab trial. On the study overall, not on this receptor specifically: In partial responders in the 0.1-3.0 mg/kg groups, normalized peripheral clonal expansion was found to be among the lowest, especially among CD8+ T cells. Low levels of normalized T-cell clonal expansion were also seen in some patients who did not respond. Clonal expansion of both CD4+ and CD8+ blood T cells was observed from baseline to week 6 at doses 0.1 to 3.0 mg/kg. The antigen specificity of the clonally expanded peripheral T cells was not determined. After ivuxolimab, CD8+ T cells had more expanded clones than CD4+ T cells on average.

CDR1 and CDR2, looked up from the germline V gene, are LGHNT and FRNRAP. At the junction V is shortened by 7 bases and J by 4 bases; bases outside the gene matches: 5. The CDR3, cysteine through phenylalanine, is 13 amino acids long. Only the CDR3 DNA stays, 39 bases, in frame from base 1. Patients with autoimmune disease history or receiving systemic immunosuppression were excluded from the trial. Peripheral blood for TCR sequencing was collected from all dose cohorts at baseline, on cycle 4 day 1, and on cycle 7 day 1. Samples came from an open-label, multicenter, first-in-human phase I dose-escalation trial of ivuxolimab. Adults with locally advanced or metastatic melanoma, renal cell carcinoma, hepatocellular carcinoma or head and neck squamous cell carcinoma were enrolled in the trial. Before TCR sequencing, CD4+ T cells and CD8+ T cells were sorted from peripheral blood as separate populations.

Here the chain combines TRBV12-5 and TRBJ1-1; TRBD1 fits 8 bases in the junction. The origin of this receptor is an adult with an advanced solid tumor such as melanoma, head and neck, liver or kidney cancer. Source: CD4+ or CD8+ T cells sorted from blood, taken in a trial of the OX40 agonist ivuxolimab. The base sequence is TGTGCTAGTGCTTCTACAGGGGGCACTGAAGCTTTCTTT. Its product reads: CASASTGGTEAFF.